This T cell receptor (beta chain) was captured in a study of blood T cell repertoires in COVID-19. Whole-study context: Acute-phase and convalescent COVID-19 samples originated in the United States, Italy and Spain.

The germline CDR1 and CDR2 sequences are SEHNR and FQNEAQ (reference sequence). The trim removed 3 bases at V and 5 bases at J, leaving 9 bases unmatched. The CDR3 contains 17 residues. Original methodology: Nucleated cell counts were estimated from reference gene primer amplification. Generated by immunoSEQ multiplex PCR, the TCRdb table keeps only in-frame clones and is missing some. The DNA was the basis for D and trimming; V, J and clone size are from that table. The data contain 150,000 or so clones, roughly 86% of them singletons. The rearrangement links TRBV7-9 to TRBJ2-5; 13 positions agree with TRBD2. This TCR was recovered from a human donor with acute or convalescent COVID-19. The donor label of this sample is uncertain. Sequenced input: peripheral blood. This chain's CDR3 is CASSLALAGGPGETQYF. DNA for the CDR3: TGTGCCAGCAGCTTGGCACTAGCGGGGGGGCCCGGGGAGACCCAGTACTTC. The entire variable domain, with the rest obtained from reference TRBV7-9 and TRBJ2-5, is as follows: DTGVSQNPRHKITKRGQNVTFRCDPISEHNRLYWYRQTLGQGPEFLTYFQNEAQLEKSRLLSDRFSAERPKGSFSTLEIQRTEQGDSAMYLCASSLALAGGPGETQYFGPGTRLLVL.